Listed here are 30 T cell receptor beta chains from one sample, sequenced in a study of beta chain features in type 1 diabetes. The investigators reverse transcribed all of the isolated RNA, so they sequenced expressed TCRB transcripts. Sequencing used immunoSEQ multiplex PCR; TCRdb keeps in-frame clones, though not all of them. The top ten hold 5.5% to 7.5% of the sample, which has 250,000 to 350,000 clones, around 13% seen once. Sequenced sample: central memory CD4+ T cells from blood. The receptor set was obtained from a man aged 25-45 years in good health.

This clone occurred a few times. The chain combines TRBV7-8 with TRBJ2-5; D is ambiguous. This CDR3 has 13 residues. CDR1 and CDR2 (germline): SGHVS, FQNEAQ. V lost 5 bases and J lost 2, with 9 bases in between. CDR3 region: CASSQGNQETQYF. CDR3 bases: TGTGCCAGCAGCCAAGGCAATCAAGAGACCCAGTACTTC.

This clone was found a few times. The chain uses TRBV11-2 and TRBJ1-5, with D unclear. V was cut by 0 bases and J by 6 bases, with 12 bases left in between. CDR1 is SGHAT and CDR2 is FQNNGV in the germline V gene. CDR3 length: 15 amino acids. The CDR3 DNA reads TGTGCCAGCAGCTTAGAGTCCGGGGTGGGTCAGCCCCAGCATTTT. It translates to CASSLESGVGQPQHF.

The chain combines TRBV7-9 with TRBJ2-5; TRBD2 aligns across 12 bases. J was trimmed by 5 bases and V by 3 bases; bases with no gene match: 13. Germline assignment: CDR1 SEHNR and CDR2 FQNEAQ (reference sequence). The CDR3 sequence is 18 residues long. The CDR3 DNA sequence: TGTGCCAGCAGCTTTTGGTCCCGACTAGCGGGGGATGGGGAGACCCAGTACTTC. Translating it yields CASSFWSRLAGDGETQYF.

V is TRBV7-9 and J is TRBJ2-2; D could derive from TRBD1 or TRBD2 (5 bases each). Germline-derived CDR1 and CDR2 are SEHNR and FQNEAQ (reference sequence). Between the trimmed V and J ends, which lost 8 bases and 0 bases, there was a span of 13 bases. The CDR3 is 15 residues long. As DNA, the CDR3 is TGTGCCAGCGTATTGGGACGTTCGAACACCGGGGAGCTGTTTTTT. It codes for CASVLGRSNTGELFF. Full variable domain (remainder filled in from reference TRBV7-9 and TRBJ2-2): DTGVSQNPRHKITKRGQNVTFRCDPISEHNRLYWYRQTLGQGPEFLTYFQNEAQLEKSRLLSDRFSAERPKGSFSTLEIQRTEQGDSAMYLCASVLGRSNTGELFFGEGSRLTVL.

This CDR3 is CASSLSRGYEQYF. CDR3 DNA sequence: TGTGCCAGCAGCTTATCCAGGGGCTACGAGCAGTACTTC. This chain joins TRBV11-2 and TRBJ2-7, with D perhaps TRBD1 (6 bases). The CDR3 is made up of 13 amino acids. V shed 2 bases and J shed 3 bases, with 8 bases lying between them. The V gene's germline CDR1 is SGHAT and CDR2 FQNNGV.

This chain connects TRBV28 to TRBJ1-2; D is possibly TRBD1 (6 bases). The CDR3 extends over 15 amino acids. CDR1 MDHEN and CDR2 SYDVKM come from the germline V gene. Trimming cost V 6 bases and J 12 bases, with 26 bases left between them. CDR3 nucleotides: TGTGCCAGCAGCAACGGGGGGGGCTGGATTCGGATTGACACCTTC. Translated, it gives CASSNGGGWIRIDTF.

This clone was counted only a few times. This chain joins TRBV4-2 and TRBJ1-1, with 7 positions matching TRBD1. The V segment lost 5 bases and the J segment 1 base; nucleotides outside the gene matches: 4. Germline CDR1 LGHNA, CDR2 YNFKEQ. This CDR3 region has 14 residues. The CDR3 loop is CASSGRDRNTEAFF. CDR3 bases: TGTGCCAGCAGCGGAAGGGACAGGAACACTGAAGCTTTCTTT.

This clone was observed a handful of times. The CDR3 is CASSYDGEQFF. CDR3 DNA: TGTGCCAGCAGTTACGACGGGGAGCAGTTCTTC. The J gene is TRBJ2-1, the V gene TRBV6-5, with D unresolved. V was clipped by 2 bases and J by 10 bases, with 6 bases between them. The CDR3 has 11 amino acids. Germline V gives CDR1 MNHEY, CDR2 SVGAGI.

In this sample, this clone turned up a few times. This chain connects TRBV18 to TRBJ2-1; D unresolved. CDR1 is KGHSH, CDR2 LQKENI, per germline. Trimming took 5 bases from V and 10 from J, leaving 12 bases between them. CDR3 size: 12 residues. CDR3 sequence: CASSSSLKEQFF. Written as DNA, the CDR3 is TGTGCCAGCTCATCTTCCCTTAAGGAGCAGTTCTTC.

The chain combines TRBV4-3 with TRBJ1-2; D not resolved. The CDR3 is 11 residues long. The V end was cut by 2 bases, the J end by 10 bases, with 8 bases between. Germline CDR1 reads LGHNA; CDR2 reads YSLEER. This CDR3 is CASSQWRDYTF. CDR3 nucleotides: TGCGCCAGCAGCCAATGGAGAGACTACACCTTC.

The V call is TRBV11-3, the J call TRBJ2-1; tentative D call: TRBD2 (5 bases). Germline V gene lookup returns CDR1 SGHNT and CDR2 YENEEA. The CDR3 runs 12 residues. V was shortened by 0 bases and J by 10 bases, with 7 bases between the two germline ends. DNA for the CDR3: TGTGCCAGCAGCTTAGATAGCGAAGAGCAGTTCTTC. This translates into CASSLDSEEQFF.

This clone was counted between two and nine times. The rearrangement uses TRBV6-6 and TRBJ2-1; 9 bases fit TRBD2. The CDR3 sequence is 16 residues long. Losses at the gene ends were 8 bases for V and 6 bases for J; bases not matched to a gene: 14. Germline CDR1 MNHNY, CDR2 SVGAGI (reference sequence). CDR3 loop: CASDRLSLAGINEQFF. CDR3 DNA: TGTGCCAGCGACCGTCTTTCGCTAGCGGGGATCAATGAGCAGTTCTTC.

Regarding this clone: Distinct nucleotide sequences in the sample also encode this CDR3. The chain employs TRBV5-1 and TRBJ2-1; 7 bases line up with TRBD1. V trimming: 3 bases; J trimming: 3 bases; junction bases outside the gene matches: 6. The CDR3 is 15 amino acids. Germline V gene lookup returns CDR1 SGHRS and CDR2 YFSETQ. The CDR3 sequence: CASSSSGTDYNEQFF. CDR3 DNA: TGCGCCAGCAGCTCGAGTGGGACAGACTACAATGAGCAGTTCTTC. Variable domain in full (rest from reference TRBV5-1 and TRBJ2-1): KAGVTQTPRYLIKTRGQQVTLSCSPISGHRSVSWYQQTPGQGLQFLFEYFSETQRNKGNFPGRFSGRQFSNSRSEMNVSTLELGDSALYLCASSSSGTDYNEQFFGPGTRLTVL.

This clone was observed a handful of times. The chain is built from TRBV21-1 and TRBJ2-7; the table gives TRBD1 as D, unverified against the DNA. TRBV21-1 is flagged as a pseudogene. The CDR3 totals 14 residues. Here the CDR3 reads CASSNRGQGYEQYV. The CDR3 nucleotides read TGTGCCAGCAGCAATCGGGGACAGGGTTACGAGCAGTACGTC.

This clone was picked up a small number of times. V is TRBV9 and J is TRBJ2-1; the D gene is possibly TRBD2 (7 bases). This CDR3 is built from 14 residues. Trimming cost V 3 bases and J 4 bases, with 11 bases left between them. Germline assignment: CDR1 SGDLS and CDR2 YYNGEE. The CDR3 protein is CASSAGGVYNEQFF. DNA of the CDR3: TGTGCCAGCAGCGCGGGGGGCGTATACAATGAGCAGTTCTTC.

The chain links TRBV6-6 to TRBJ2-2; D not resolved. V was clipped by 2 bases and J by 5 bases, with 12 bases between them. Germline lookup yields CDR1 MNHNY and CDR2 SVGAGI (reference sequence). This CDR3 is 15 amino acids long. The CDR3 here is CASSYPQDRTGELFF. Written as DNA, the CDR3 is TGTGCCAGCAGTTACCCTCAGGACCGTACCGGGGAGCTGTTTTTT.

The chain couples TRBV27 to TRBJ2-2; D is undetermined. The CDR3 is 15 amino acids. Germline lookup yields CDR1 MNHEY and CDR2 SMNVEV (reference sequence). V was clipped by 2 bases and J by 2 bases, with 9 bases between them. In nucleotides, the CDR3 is TGTGCCAGCAGTTTACGCTCTCAAAACACCGGGGAGCTGTTTTTT. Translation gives CASSLRSQNTGELFF.

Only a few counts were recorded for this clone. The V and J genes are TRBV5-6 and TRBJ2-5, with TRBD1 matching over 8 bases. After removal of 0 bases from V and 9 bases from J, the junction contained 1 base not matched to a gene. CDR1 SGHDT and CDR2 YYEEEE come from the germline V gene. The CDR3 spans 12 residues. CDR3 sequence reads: CASSLARGPQYF. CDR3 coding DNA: TGTGCCAGCAGCTTGGCCAGGGGGCCCCAGTACTTC.

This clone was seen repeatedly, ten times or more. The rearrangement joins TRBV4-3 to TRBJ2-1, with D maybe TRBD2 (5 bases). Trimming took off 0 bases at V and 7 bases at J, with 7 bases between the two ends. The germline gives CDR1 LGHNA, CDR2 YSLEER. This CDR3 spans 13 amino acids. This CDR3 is CASSQDTGNEQFF. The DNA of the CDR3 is TGCGCCAGCAGCCAAGATACGGGGAATGAGCAGTTCTTC.

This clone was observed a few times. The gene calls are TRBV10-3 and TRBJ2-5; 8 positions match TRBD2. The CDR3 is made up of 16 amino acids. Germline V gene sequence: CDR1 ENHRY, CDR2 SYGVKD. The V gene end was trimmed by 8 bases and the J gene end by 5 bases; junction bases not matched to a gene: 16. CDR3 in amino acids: CAIGLSAGRAGETQYF. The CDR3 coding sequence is TGTGCCATCGGGTTATCTGCCGGGAGGGCTGGCGAGACCCAGTACTTC.

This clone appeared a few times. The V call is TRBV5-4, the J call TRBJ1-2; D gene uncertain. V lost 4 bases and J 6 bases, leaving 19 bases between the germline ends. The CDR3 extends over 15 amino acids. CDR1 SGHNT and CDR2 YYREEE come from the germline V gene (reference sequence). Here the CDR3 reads CASSQAAGKLDGYTF. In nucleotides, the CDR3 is TGTGCCAGCAGCCAAGCGGCGGGTAAATTGGATGGCTACACCTTC.

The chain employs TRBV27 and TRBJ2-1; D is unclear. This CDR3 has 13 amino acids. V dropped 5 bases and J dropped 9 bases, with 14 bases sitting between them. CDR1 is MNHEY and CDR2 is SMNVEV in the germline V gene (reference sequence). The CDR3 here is CASSTTKASEQFF. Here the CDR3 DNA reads TGTGCCAGCAGTACGACGAAGGCCAGTGAGCAGTTCTTC.

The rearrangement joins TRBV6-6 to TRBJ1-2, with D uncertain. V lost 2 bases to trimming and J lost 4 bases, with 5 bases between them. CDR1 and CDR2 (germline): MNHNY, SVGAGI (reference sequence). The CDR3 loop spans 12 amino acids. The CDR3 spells CASSYGGYGYTF. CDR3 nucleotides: TGTGCCAGCAGTTACGGAGGCTATGGCTACACCTTC.

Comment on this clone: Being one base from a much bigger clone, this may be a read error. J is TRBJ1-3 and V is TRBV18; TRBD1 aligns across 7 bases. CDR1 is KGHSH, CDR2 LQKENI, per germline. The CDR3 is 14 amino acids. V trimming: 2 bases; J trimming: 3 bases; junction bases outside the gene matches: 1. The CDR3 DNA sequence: TGTGCCAGCTCACCAACAGGGGTTGGAAACACCATATATTTT. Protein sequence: CASSPTGVGNTIYF.

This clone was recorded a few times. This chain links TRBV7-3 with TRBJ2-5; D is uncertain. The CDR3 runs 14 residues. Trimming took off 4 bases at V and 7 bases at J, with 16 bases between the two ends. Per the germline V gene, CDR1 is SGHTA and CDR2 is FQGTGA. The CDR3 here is CASSSRPVDGTQYF. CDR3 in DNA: TGTGCCAGCAGCTCCCGACCCGTGGATGGGACCCAGTACTTC.

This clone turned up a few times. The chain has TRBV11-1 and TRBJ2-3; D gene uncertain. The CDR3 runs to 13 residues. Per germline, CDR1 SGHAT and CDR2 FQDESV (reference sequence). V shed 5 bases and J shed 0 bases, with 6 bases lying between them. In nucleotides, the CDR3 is TGTGCCAGCAGCCTTTATAGCACAGATACGCAGTATTTT. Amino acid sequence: CASSLYSTDTQYF.

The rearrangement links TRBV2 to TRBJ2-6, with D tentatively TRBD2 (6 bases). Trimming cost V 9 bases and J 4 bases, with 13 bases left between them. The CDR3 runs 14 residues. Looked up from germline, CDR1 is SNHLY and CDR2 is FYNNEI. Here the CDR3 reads CARARGSGANVLTF. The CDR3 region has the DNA TGTGCCAGAGCTCGGGGGTCAGGGGCCAACGTCCTGACTTTC.

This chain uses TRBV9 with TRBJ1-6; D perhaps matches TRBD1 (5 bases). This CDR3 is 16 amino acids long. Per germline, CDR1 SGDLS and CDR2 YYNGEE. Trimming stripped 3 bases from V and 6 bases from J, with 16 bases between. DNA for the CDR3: TGTGCCAGCAGCGCCGACGGGGGTACAGGTAATTCACCCCTCCACTTT. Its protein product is CASSADGGTGNSPLHF. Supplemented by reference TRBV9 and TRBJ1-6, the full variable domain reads DSGVTQTPKHLITATGQRVTLRCSPRSGDLSVYWYQQSLDQGLQFLIQYYNGEERAKGNILERFSAQQFPDLHSELNLSSLELGDSALYFCASSADGGTGNSPLHFGNGTRLTVT.

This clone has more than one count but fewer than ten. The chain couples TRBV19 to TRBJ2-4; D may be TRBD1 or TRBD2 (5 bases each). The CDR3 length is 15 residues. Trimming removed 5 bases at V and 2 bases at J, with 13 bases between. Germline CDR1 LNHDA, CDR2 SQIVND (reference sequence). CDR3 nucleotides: TGTGCCAGTAGTCCCAGGGACGGATCCAAAAACATTCAGTACTTC. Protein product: CASSPRDGSKNIQYF.

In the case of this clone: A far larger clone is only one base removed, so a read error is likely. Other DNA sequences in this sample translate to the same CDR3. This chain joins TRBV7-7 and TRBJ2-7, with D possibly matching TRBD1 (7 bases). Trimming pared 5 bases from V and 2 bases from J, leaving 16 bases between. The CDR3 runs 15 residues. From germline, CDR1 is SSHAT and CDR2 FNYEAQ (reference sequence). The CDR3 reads CASSTYRGGTYEQYF. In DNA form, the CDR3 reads TGTGCCAGCAGCACATACAGGGGAGGCACCTACGAGCAGTACTTC.